The TCR beta chain described here comes from a study of blood T cell repertoires in COVID-19. At the level of the study: COVID-19 samples, acute and convalescent, were from the United States, Italy and Spain. T cells, B-cell-depleted T cells, or PBMCs provided the cDNA or gDNA that served as material.

Up to 2 weeks before entering the study, exposed participants had met a COVID-19 case. Germline CDR1 and CDR2: SGHTA and FQGNSA. This CDR3 contains 15 residues. Trimming left V 4 bases short and J 5 bases short, with 16 bases between. Original data processing: Estimated nucleated cell counts came from reference gene primer amplification. The table came from immunoSEQ multiplex PCR; TCRdb's copy has only in-frame clones and leaves some out. V and J calls and clone size are copied from that table; D and trimming were computed from the DNA. The table has about 320,000 clones, around 84% seen once; the top ten hold under 2%.

J is TRBJ2-3 and V is TRBV7-2, with D uncertain. The clonotype comes from a woman aged 25 to 39 who had been exposed to COVID-19. Sequencing input: PBMCs or T cells enriched from blood (not recorded which). The CDR3 sequence is CASSSGDLLGDTQYF. CDR3 DNA: TGTGCCAGCAGCTCCGGAGACCTCCTGGGAGATACGCAGTATTTT.